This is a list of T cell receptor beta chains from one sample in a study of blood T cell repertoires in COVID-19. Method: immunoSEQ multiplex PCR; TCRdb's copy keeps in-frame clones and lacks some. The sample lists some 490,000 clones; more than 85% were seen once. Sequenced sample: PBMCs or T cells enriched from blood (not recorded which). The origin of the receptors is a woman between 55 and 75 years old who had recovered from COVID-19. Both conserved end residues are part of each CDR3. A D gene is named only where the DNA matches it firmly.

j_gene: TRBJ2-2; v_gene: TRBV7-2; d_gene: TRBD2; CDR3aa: CASSPLAATNTGELFF
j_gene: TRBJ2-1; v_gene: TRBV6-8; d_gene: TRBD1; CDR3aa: CASRRQGGFYNEQFF
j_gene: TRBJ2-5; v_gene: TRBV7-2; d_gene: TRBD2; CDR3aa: CASSYGGGQETQYF
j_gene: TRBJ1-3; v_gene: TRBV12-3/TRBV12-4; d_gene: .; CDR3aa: CASSRGSIYF
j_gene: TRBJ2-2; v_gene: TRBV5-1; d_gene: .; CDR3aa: CASSLAGTGELFF
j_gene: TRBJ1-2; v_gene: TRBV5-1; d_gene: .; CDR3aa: CASSLATPEGDGYTF
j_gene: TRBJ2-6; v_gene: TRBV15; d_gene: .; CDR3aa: CATSRAGVAGANVLTF
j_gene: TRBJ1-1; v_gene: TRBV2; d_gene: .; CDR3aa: CASSEQGMNTEAFF
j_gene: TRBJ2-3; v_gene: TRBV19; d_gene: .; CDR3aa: CASSTQRQGDTQYF
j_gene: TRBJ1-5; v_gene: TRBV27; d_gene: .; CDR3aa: CASSLEGLSNQPQHF